The rows below give T cell receptor beta chains drawn from one sample of a study of technical replicates of blood from a few donors. Using immunoSEQ multiplex PCR, the repertoire was profiled, and TCRdb retains in-frame clones only, with some absent. The sample has 95,000 to 100,000 clones, 95% to 96% seen once. The sequenced material came from T cells isolated from PBMCs. Receptor source: a human donor in good health. Both conserved end residues are part of each CDR3. Fields, in order: clone size, V gene, D gene, J gene, CDR3 DNA, CDR3 protein. D genes are given only for firm matches. Clone size is given for some rows only: seen once, a few or many times, or a class if the clone is expanded.

-	TRBV10-3	TRBD2	TRBJ2-1	TGTGCCATCAGTGATCAAACTAGCGGGGGGGCCTATGAGCAGTTCTTC	CAISDQTSGGAYEQFF
-	TRBV11-2	-	TRBJ2-6	TGTGCCAGCAGCCCTCGGCGGAGGGGAGTTAGCTCTGGGGCCAACGTCCTGACTTTC	CASSPRRRGVSSGANVLTF
-	TRBV28	-	TRBJ2-4	TGTGCCAGCAGTCTCACGGGACTAGCCAAAAACATTCAGTACTTC	CASSLTGLAKNIQYF
-	TRBV7-9	-	TRBJ2-3	TGTGCCAGCAGCTTAGCTAGTCCCACTAGCACAGATACGCAGTATTTT	CASSLASPTSTDTQYF
-	TRBV14	-	TRBJ2-5	TGTGCCAGCAGCCCCAAAACAACCTTTACGACTAGCAGGGGAAAACAAGAGACCCAGTACTTC	CASSPKTTFTTSRGKQETQYF
-	TRBV21-1	-	TRBJ1-5	TGTGCCAGCAGCTTGACAGGGGCTAGCAATCAGCCCCAGCATTTT	CASSLTGASNQPQHF
few	TRBV7-9	-	TRBJ1-1	TGTGCCAGCAGCCTGGAGGCTTTGTTT	CASSLEALF
-	TRBV30	-	TRBJ2-7	TGTGCCTGGAGTGTAACGGCAGGAACCTACGAGCAGTACTTC	CAWSVTAGTYEQYF
-	TRBV27	-	TRBJ1-2	TGTGCCAGCAGTTTTAAGGGGTTATATGGCTACACCTTC	CASSFKGLYGYTF
-	TRBV11-2	TRBD2	TRBJ2-2	TGTGCCAGCAGCCCCGGGACTAGCGGGAGGCCGAACACCGGGGAGCTGTTTTTT	CASSPGTSGRPNTGELFF
-	TRBV5-1	-	TRBJ1-3	TGCGCCAGCAGCCTGGCAGGGTTGGGGCTCGGAAACACCATATATTTT	CASSLAGLGLGNTIYF
-	TRBV29-1	-	TRBJ2-4	TGCAGCGTGGAGATAACCGGGCCCTCTAGTTCCGGGGAAAACATTCAGTACTTC	CSVEITGPSSSGENIQYF
-	TRBV2	-	TRBJ1-1	TGTGCCAGCAGTGACCAGTACACTGAAGCTTTCTTT	CASSDQYTEAFF
-	TRBV6-5	-	TRBJ1-2	TGTGCCAGCAGTTACGAACGAGCTGGTGGCTACACCTTC	CASSYERAGGYTF
-	TRBV29-1	TRBD1	TRBJ2-7	TGCAGCGTTGAAGATGGGACAGGGGGCGCTGAGTACTTC	CSVEDGTGGAEYF
-	TRBV5-4	TRBD1	TRBJ2-2	TGTGCCAGCAGCTTGTTGCCTGACAGGGCCACCGGGGAGCTGTTTTTT	CASSLLPDRATGELFF
once	TRBV28	-	TRBJ1-2	TGTGCCAGCAGTGACCGGACAGACACCTTC	CASSDRTDTF
once	TRBV7-8	-	TRBJ2-3	TGTGCCAGCAGCCGAGACATAGAGGATACGCAGTATTTT	CASSRDIEDTQYF
once	TRBV6-1	-	TRBJ1-1	TGTGCCAGCAGTGAGGTGTCGAGGGACACTGAAGCTTTCTTT	CASSEVSRDTEAFF
once	TRBV30	TRBD1	TRBJ1-2	TGTGCCTGGATATTTAGGGACAGGGCGTACTATGGCTACACCTTC	CAWIFRDRAYYGYTF
-	TRBV7-3	-	TRBJ1-1	TGTGCCAGCAGCTTGTCCCCCCAGGGCCCTGAAGCTTTCTTT	CASSLSPQGPEAFF
-	TRBV29-1	-	TRBJ1-2	TGCAGCGTGGAGCTGGATAACTATGGCTACACCTTC	CSVELDNYGYTF
-	TRBV5-1	-	TRBJ2-5	TGCGCCAGCCGAGCGACTATAACACTAGTTGAGACCCAGTACTTC	CASRATITLVETQYF
-	TRBV6-6	-	TRBJ2-2	TGTGCCAGCAGTTATACGGACATGGGTCCCGGGGAGCTGTTTTTT	CASSYTDMGPGELFF
-	TRBV7-9	-	TRBJ1-2	TGTGCCAGCAGCTTAACGGAGACGCGTTACACCTTC	CASSLTETRYTF
once	TRBV6-5	TRBD1	TRBJ2-7	TGTGCCAGCAGTTCCGGGACAGGGGGTTACGAGCAGTACTTC	CASSSGTGGYEQYF